This TCR beta chain comes out of a study of identical twins (dated by TCRdb to between 2015 and 2016). About the study as a whole: TCR alpha and beta repertoires from monozygotic twins, unrelated adults of various ages and cord blood were deep-sequenced to test whether fetal clonotypes persist. Replicate twin experiments were performed at different times using different library preparation protocols to rule out contamination.

The cysteine opens and the phenylalanine closes a CDR3 of 14 amino acids. Kept here is only the CDR3 DNA, which spans 42 bases and is read in frame from base 1. Looking up the germline V gene yields CDR1 MNHNS and CDR2 SASEGT. The V end loses 6 bases and the J end loses 4 bases, and a stretch of 15 bases separates them. Every donor in the study was a healthy Caucasian. The method behind the library was 5' RACE. The data were produced on an Illumina HiSeq 2000. A universal primer binding site was added through template switching, and the final cDNA carried a unique molecular identifier so that TCR cDNA molecules could be counted accurately. Specific primers in the conserved constant-segment region were used to synthesize first-strand cDNA for TCR alpha and beta chains. To control for contamination, each cDNA library was double barcoded with a SMART-Mk sample barcode plus Illumina barcodes. TruSeq adapter sequences along with Illumina sample barcodes were introduced in two successive PCR steps. The Illumina HiSeq platform was used with custom primers to sequence TCR alpha and beta cDNA libraries. Regarding the original processing steps: MiGEC was used to process raw reads and extract unique molecular identifiers, and MiXCR was used to find CDR3 positions. Recombination models were inferred per individual with the repgenHMM and IGoR tools using an EM algorithm. Shared clonotypes were analyzed with the tcR package in R, and sharing was normalized by the product of cloneset sizes. To study raw recombination free of thymic and clonal selection effects, out-of-frame nonproductive sequences were analyzed. TCRdb reprocessing: public reads trimmed at Q25 with fastp, clones called with MiXCR, in-frame beta chains kept. Entries that share a CDR3 protein sequence are merged under the most common genes and DNA. The V and J calls and clone size come from TCRdb's table, not from the authors' own analysis. The sample profile shows some 1,600,000 distinct CDR3 sequences; 32% of them were found once. The ten biggest clones cover over 0.25% of the sample.

Details on this clonotype: Its target antigen remains unknown. Base qualities are missing; no much larger clone stands one base away.

Overall study results and their limits: In monozygotic twins, out-of-frame TCR alpha sharing was systematically underestimated by recombination models, although the models agreed with sharing between unrelated individuals. Zero-insertion analyses could be partly confounded by invariant T cells such as MAIT and iNKT, though diverse VJ usage argued against such confounding for most clonotypes. In beta out-of-frame sequences, excess twin sharing was weaker, because having fewer shared sequences lowered the signal-to-noise ratio. Abundant cord blood beta clonotypes had fewer insertions, young adult naive repertoires showed a similar but weaker trend, and memory repertoires showed no such trend. Conclusions relied on cross-sectional statistical analysis, since the same donors could not be followed over many years. Compared with coincidental sharing between unrelated individuals, an excess of low generation-probability sequences was observed among out-of-frame TCR alpha sequences shared between twins.

The specimen sequenced was cord blood. The sequence was obtained from a newborn girl in good health. In this chain, TRBV6-1 is recombined with TRBJ1-2; a tentative D match to TRBD1 spans 6 bases. The nucleotide sequence is given as TGTGCCAGCAGCCCCTGGACAGCCGCCTATGGCTACACCTTC. Translation gives CASSPWTAAYGYTF.